This record concerns one T cell receptor (beta chain) sequence. Its antigen specificity is not known. One base away there is no much larger clone; base qualities are not given. Libraries were constructed by 5' RACE. Sequencing used an Illumina Genome Analyzer IIx. RNA-based TCR cDNA libraries were prepared by a previously described protocol with several modifications. Sample-specific barcodes were introduced on both ends of each TCR cDNA library during cDNA synthesis and amplification to prevent cross-contamination. Processing in the source paper ran as follows. Each individual had between about 100,000 and nearly 500,000 identified clonotypes, and each library contained roughly 2 to 4 million CDR3-containing reads. Reads with improper barcode index combinations were discarded, and clonesets were then built for each library with the MiTCR software. While assembling CDR3 clonotypes, MiTCR corrected PCR and sequencing errors and either filtered or rescued low-quality reads. Artificial out-of-frame clonotypes were mapped to in-frame sequences, with one indel allowed in the CDR3, and then removed. Similarity of V and J gene usage between donors was measured as Jensen-Shannon divergence divided by mean entropy. The public reads were reprocessed in TCRdb via fastp at Q25 and MiXCR, keeping in-frame beta chains. CDR3 protein sequences are deduplicated, and each keeps its most common genes and DNA. V and J calls and clone size were set by TCRdb, not the authors. The sample table holds 350,000 to 450,000 distinct CDR3 sequences, of which about 28% were seen once. The top ten clones comprise roughly 5.5% of the sample.

Donors were six healthy women forming three monozygous twin pairs. All three twin pairs had been raised together and were thought likely to have encountered the same vaccines and infectious agents. RNA was isolated from peripheral blood mononuclear cells and used to prepare TCR cDNA libraries. The data were taken from a study of identical twins' blood T cells (dated by TCRdb to the early 2010s). Describing the broader study: Some 51 million Illumina reads were obtained across 12 libraries, comprising six alpha-chain and six beta-chain libraries. TCR alpha and beta chain repertoires of three pairs of monozygous twins were compared using next-generation sequencing to assess genetic influence on repertoire formation.

The CDR3, from cysteine to phenylalanine, totals 15 residues. Of the read, only the CDR3 DNA is kept; its 45 bases are in frame from base 1. CDR1 and CDR2 are drawn from the germline V gene: SGHRS, YFSETQ. V loses 2 bases, J loses 5 bases, and the germline ends lie 16 bases apart. General findings and caveats noted by the study authors: Looking at the most abundant TCRbeta clonotypes, every donor had more CDR3 sequences in common with her twin than with unrelated donors. Because the twins were raised together, environmental influences could not be ruled out as an explanation for the similarity between twins. The number of CDR3 clonotypes shared between two donors was mainly determined by the product of the cloneset sizes of the two donors, and no clear deviation from this trend was shown by twins. Twin pairs were reported to be markedly more alike in V gene usage than unrelated donors were, even when looking at non-selected out-of-frame TCRbeta clonotypes. The study stated that the proposed role of the TCRalpha J segment in MHC recognition during thymic selection needs to be validated by independent studies.

The rearranged chain carries TRBV5-1 and TRBJ1-1; D gene: possibly TRBD1, on 5 matching bases. Sequencing was carried out using PBMCs. The source is a woman aged 18-49 years in good health. The DNA sequence is given as TGCGCCAGCAGCTTTAGGTCGGGAGGGGCGACTGAAGCTTTCTTT. It specifies CASSFRSGGATEAFF.